What follows describes a single T cell receptor beta chain. These data belong to a study of blood T cell repertoires in COVID-19. Study as a whole: Acute and convalescent COVID-19 specimens originated in the United States, Italy and Spain.

CDR1 is SGHAT, CDR2 FQNNGV, per germline. V lost 3 bases and J 5 bases, leaving 2 bases between the germline ends. There are 12 residues in the CDR3. TCRdb's copy holds only in-frame clones and misses some; the assay was immunoSEQ multiplex PCR. The data show 200,000 or so clones, about 85% seen once. Cohort 3 donors were reported recovered after two negative PCRs, clearance, or symptom resolution. J is TRBJ1-6 and V is TRBV11-2; D is undetermined. Sequenced input: PBMCs or T cells enriched from blood (not recorded which). The TCR comes from a man aged 25-40 years who had recovered from COVID-19. The CDR3 reads CASSFNNSPLHF. The CDR3 bases are TGTGCCAGCAGCTTTAATAATTCACCCCTCCACTTT.